This T cell receptor beta chain originates from a study of T cell repertoires in cytomegalovirus infection. Study-level information: Public signatures in TCR beta pointed to CMV infection and matching HLA type.

With 4 bases clipped from V and 6 bases from J, the junction kept 8 bases outside the gene matches. The CDR3 consists of 14 residues. The germline V gene has CDR1 SGHDT and CDR2 YYEEEE. TCRdb itself ran the reads through MiXCR, one entry per CDR3 protein. Seen here are around 210,000 distinct CDR3 sequences, roughly 6.5% observed once, and the top ten hold around 6.9%. The sample taken for sequencing was PBMCs. The source of this sequence is a human donor in good health (CMV status not recorded). Some clones in this sample may be carry-over from other donors' samples. The chain joins TRBV5-6 to TRBJ2-3; 7 bases are shared with TRBD2. The CDR3 DNA follows: TGTGCCAGCAGCGCGGGGGACTATATGGATACGCAGTATTTT. This gives the protein CASSAGDYMDTQYF. The complete variable domain, with remaining parts taken from reference TRBV5-6 and TRBJ2-3, reads DAGVTQSPTHLIKTRGQQVTLRCSPKSGHDTVSWYQQALGQGPQFIFQYYEEEERQRGNFPDRFSGHQFPNYSSELNVNALLLGDSALYLCASSAGDYMDTQYFGPGTRLTVL.